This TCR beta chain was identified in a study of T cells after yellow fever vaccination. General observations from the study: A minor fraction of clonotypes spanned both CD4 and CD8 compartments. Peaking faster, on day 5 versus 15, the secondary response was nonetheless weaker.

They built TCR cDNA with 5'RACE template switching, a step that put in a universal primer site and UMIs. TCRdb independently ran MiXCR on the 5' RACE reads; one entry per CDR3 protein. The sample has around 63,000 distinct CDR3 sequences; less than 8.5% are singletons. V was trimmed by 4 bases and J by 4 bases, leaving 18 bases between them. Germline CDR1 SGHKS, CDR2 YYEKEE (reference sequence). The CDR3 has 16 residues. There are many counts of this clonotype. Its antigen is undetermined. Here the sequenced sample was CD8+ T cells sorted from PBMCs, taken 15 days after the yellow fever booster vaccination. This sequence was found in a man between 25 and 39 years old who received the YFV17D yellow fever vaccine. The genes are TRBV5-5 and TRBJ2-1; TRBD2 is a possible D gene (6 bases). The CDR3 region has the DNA TGTGCCAGCAGCATGGCGGGAACCCTTTCATACAATGAGCAGTTCTTC. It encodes CASSMAGTLSYNEQFF.